This T cell receptor (beta chain) emerged from a study of cytomegalovirus exposure and HLA in healthy donors. Study-level findings and limits: The study put 150 or so TCR beta chains on its list as cytomegalovirus-associated. Researchers reported in a later analysis that a missense DCLRE1C variant was tied to TCR beta V- and J-gene trimming. Productive rates of about 87% or about 30% were seen for most TCR beta V segments in an earlier analysis.

The V and J ends lost 8 bases and 1 base, in that order; junction bases with no gene match: 9. Germline CDR1 and CDR2: MDHEN and SYDVKM. The CDR3 is 15 residues long. Notes on this clone: Its matching antigen is unknown.

Vbeta (60) and Jbeta (13) primers were used in the PCR. Authors' analysis steps: Among the unique TCR beta chains that a later analysis counted, about 79 million in all, some 10 million were shared. Sequencing was performed with immunoSEQ multiplex PCR; in TCRdb, only in-frame clones are kept and a portion is missing. V, J and clone size are those of that table, while D and trimming were read from the DNA. The sample comprises about 150,000 clones, approximately 80% of which are singletons, and 2% to 2.5% rests with the top ten. Sequencing used PBMCs. V is TRBV28 and J is TRBJ1-1, with 8 bases that match TRBD1. The receptor comes from a male donor in good health and CMV-seronegative. CDR3 region: CASHLTGAENTEAFF. Here the CDR3 DNA reads TGTGCCAGCCACCTGACAGGGGCCGAGAACACTGAAGCTTTCTTT.